A single sample gave rise to the 24 T cell receptor beta chains below, sequenced in a study of cytomegalovirus exposure and HLA in healthy donors. PCR employed 60 Vbeta and 13 Jbeta primers. Using immunoSEQ multiplex PCR, the repertoire was profiled, and TCRdb retains in-frame clones only, with some absent. The data hold some 80,000 clones, with 78% observed a single time. The sequencing input was PBMCs. These receptors were taken from a man aged 35 to 55 in good health and CMV-seronegative.

The chain links TRBV28 to TRBJ1-4; D call uncertain. CDR3 length: 15 amino acids. Between the trimmed V and J ends, which lost 1 base and 0 bases, there was a span of 6 bases. CDR1 and CDR2 from the germline V gene are MDHEN and SYDVKM. Written as DNA, the CDR3 is TGTGCCAGCAGTTTATTCCCGTCAACTAATGAAAAACTGTTTTTT. This codes for CASSLFPSTNEKLFF.

Concerning this clone: The missing conserved phenylalanine or tryptophan at the end of this CDR3 makes a read error likely. V usage is TRBV11-2 and J usage is TRBJ2-7, with a possible D match to TRBD2 (5 bases). V shed 5 bases and J shed 4 bases, with 12 bases lying between them. The CDR3 contains 13 residues. Germline V gives CDR1 SGHAT, CDR2 FQNNGV. The CDR3 coding sequence is TGTGCCAGCAGCCCTAGCTTGGCTTACGAGCAGTACCTC. This codes for CASSPSLAYEQYL.

This clone was seen once. The chain combines TRBV6-1 with TRBJ2-5; tentative D call: TRBD1 (6 bases). The J call may be mistaken, given a closer DNA end match to TRBJ2-7. Germline V gene lookup returns CDR1 MNHNS and CDR2 SASEGT. The CDR3 is made up of 13 amino acids. The CDR3 region is CASSEDRAYEQYF. DNA for the CDR3: TGTGCCAGCAGTGAGGACAGAGCCTACGAGCAGTACTTC.

With respect to this clone: Relative to the germline gene, one junction end is altered; a read error may explain this. The chain is built from TRBV28 and TRBJ2-3, with 7 bases aligning to TRBD1. Germline lookup yields CDR1 MDHEN and CDR2 SYDVKM. The CDR3 is made up of 15 amino acids. Here the CDR3 DNA reads TGTGCCAGCAGACCCACAGGGGCCGTGACAGATACGCGGTATTTT. Translation: CASRPTGAVTDTRYF.

The J gene is TRBJ2-7, the V gene TRBV6-6; 7 nucleotides align to TRBD1. The CDR3 runs to 13 residues. Germline CDR1 reads MNHNY; CDR2 reads SVGAGI (reference sequence). Trimming at V came to 5 bases and at J to 2 bases, leaving 3 bases not matched to a gene. The DNA of the CDR3 is TGTGCCAGCAGTCGGGACAGAGCCTACGAGCAGTACTTC. Encoded protein: CASSRDRAYEQYF.

This clone was detected a few times. This chain uses TRBV18 with TRBJ2-7; D might be TRBD1 (6 bases). The CDR3 covers 16 residues. V lost 5 bases and J 3 bases, leaving 20 bases between the germline ends. From germline, CDR1 is KGHSH and CDR2 LQKENI. The CDR3 sequence is CASSTVARRGNYEQYF. The DNA for the CDR3 is TGTGCCAGCTCAACCGTAGCGCGAAGGGGGAACTACGAGCAGTACTTC.

The chain couples TRBV19 to TRBJ1-5; the D is unclear. Germline V gives CDR1 LNHDA, CDR2 SQIVND (reference sequence). The CDR3 is made up of 14 amino acids. The V and J ends lost 5 bases and 3 bases respectively, with 11 bases between them. This CDR3 is CASSEADANQPQHF. The DNA for the CDR3 is TGTGCCAGTAGTGAGGCCGACGCCAATCAGCCCCAGCATTTT.

The rearrangement links TRBV18 to TRBJ2-5; 12 bases fit TRBD2. Germline trimming cut 5 bases from V and 6 bases from J; bases unmatched to any gene: 7. Germline CDR1 and CDR2: KGHSH and LQKENI. The CDR3 spans 15 residues. For the CDR3, the DNA is TGTGCCAGCTCATCGACTAGCGGGAGTGGGAAGACCCAGTACTTC. Translated, it gives CASSSTSGSGKTQYF.

The chain combines TRBV14 with TRBJ1-1; 7 nucleotides line up with TRBD1. This CDR3 is 19 amino acids long. Germline CDR1 reads SGHDN; CDR2 reads FVKESK. V lost 2 bases and J lost 0; bases outside the gene matches: 15. DNA of the CDR3: TGTGCCAGCAGCCAAAAGTTCCGACAGGGTCGGTGGATGAACACTGAAGCTTTCTTT. Translating gives CASSQKFRQGRWMNTEAFF.

The chain links TRBV6-5 to TRBJ2-1; D possibly corresponds to TRBD1 (5 bases). V was pared by 6 bases and J by 8 bases, with 20 bases between. This CDR3 comprises 15 residues. CDR1 and CDR2 from the germline V gene are MNHEY and SVGAGI. The CDR3 sequence is CASSQGSRGVYEQFF. CDR3 coding DNA: TGTGCCAGCAGCCAGGGATCTCGTGGGGTCTATGAGCAGTTCTTC.

This clone is a singleton in its sample. The chain joins TRBV2 to TRBJ1-4; 9 nucleotides agree with TRBD1. The CDR3 is 14 residues long. With 8 bases clipped from V and 6 bases from J, the junction kept 7 bases outside the gene matches. Germline V lookup: CDR1 SNHLY, CDR2 FYNNEI. The DNA of the CDR3 is TGTGCCAGCGGGGGGGACAGGGCCGATGAAAAACTGTTTTTT. The encoded protein is CASGGDRADEKLFF. Supplemented by reference TRBV2 and TRBJ1-4, the full variable domain reads EPEVTQTPSHQVTQMGQEVILRCVPISNHLYFYWYRQILGQKVEFLVSFYNNEISEKSEIFDDQFSVERPDGSNFTLKIRSTKLEDSAMYFCASGGDRADEKLFFGSGTQLSVL.

This clone was observed a few times. The chain carries TRBV6-6 and TRBJ2-7; the match to TRBD2 covers 13 bases. V shed 5 bases and J 6 bases; nucleotides not matched to a gene: 7. CDR1 MNHNY and CDR2 SVGAGI come from the germline V gene (reference sequence). The CDR3 totals 15 residues. The CDR3 sequence is CASSPRTSGSSEQYF. DNA of the CDR3: TGTGCCAGCAGTCCCAGGACTAGCGGGAGCAGCGAGCAGTACTTC.

About this clone: An end of the junction does not agree with germline; a read error may underlie this. The chain uses TRBV7-7 and TRBJ2-2, with TRBD2 as a possible D gene (6 bases). The CDR3 length is 14 residues. The germline gives CDR1 SSHAT, CDR2 FNYEAQ (reference sequence). CDR3 sequence reads: CASRTGEGTGELFF. The CDR3 nucleotides read TGTGCTAGCAGAACGGGGGAAGGCACCGGGGAGCTGTTTTTT.

This chain joins TRBV5-4 and TRBJ2-2; D is uncertain. The V gene lost 4 bases and the J gene lost 7 bases, with 11 bases spanning the gap. The CDR3 covers 13 residues. CDR1 is SGHNT, CDR2 YYREEE, per germline (reference sequence). The CDR3 spells CASSLPLSGELFF. CDR3 sequence (DNA): TGTGCCAGCAGCCTGCCCCTGAGCGGGGAGCTGTTTTTT. The whole variable domain, filled in from reference TRBV5-4 and TRBJ2-2, reads ETGVTQSPTHLIKTRGQQVTLRCSSQSGHNTVSWYQQALGQGPQFIFQYYREEENGRGNFPPRFSGLQFPNYSSELNVNALELDDSALYLCASSLPLSGELFFGEGSRLTVL.

The chain recombines TRBV18 with TRBJ2-7, with TRBD1 matching over 8 bases. The germline V gene has CDR1 KGHSH and CDR2 LQKENI. CDR3 length: 14 residues. Germline trimming cut 2 bases from V and 6 bases from J; bases unmatched to any gene: 6. This chain's CDR3 is CASSPRQGRREQYF. The CDR3 DNA is TGTGCCAGCTCACCAAGACAGGGGCGCCGCGAGCAGTACTTC.

The CDR3 sequence: CASSPVTESRNEQFF. In DNA, the CDR3 is TGTGCCAGCAGCCCGGTGACGGAGTCCAGAAATGAGCAGTTCTTC. The chain recombines TRBV9 with TRBJ2-1; D uncertain. The germline V and J ends were trimmed by 4 bases and 7 bases, with 18 bases remaining between them. This CDR3 comprises 15 residues. Germline CDR1 reads SGDLS; CDR2 reads YYNGEE.

This clone has only one observation. The V and J genes are TRBV16 and TRBJ1-2; D perhaps matches TRBD1 (6 bases). Germline lookup yields CDR1 KGHSY and CDR2 FQNENV. The CDR3 sequence is 14 residues long. V was shortened by 4 bases and J by 3 bases, with 12 bases between the two germline ends. CDR3 coding DNA: TGTGCCAGCAGCCCGCACAGGGAGCACTATGGCTACACCTTC. The encoded protein is CASSPHREHYGYTF.

The chain combines TRBV2 with TRBJ1-1; 7 positions agree with TRBD1. The CDR3 extends over 17 amino acids. Germline CDR1 reads SNHLY; CDR2 reads FYNNEI. After removal of 5 bases from V and 1 base from J, the junction contained 13 bases not matched to a gene. The CDR3 loop reads CASSYRVLGQTNTEAFF. CDR3 in DNA: TGTGCCAGCAGTTACCGGGTTTTGGGACAGACGAACACTGAAGCTTTCTTT.

This chain uses TRBV2 with TRBJ1-5; D remains ambiguous. The CDR3 has 13 amino acids. V dropped 8 bases and J dropped 1 base, with 9 bases sitting between them. CDR1 is SNHLY and CDR2 is FYNNEI in the germline V gene. The CDR3 protein is CASEAESNQPQHF. The CDR3 DNA reads as TGTGCCAGCGAGGCAGAGAGCAATCAGCCCCAGCATTTT.

This clone was detected only once. The rearrangement joins TRBV7-3 to TRBJ2-1, with D tentatively TRBD1 (6 bases). V dropped 0 bases and J dropped 4 bases, with 10 bases sitting between them. This CDR3 has 15 residues. Germline V gene lookup returns CDR1 SGHTA and CDR2 FQGTGA. The CDR3 DNA reads as TGTGCCAGCAGCTTAACCGAGGGGGTGTACAATGAGCAGTTCTTC. It codes for CASSLTEGVYNEQFF.

V and J are TRBV6-5 and TRBJ1-3, with no clear D. Trimming left V 5 bases short and J 3 bases short, with 11 bases between. The CDR3 totals 14 residues. Germline CDR1 and CDR2: MNHEY and SVGAGI. The CDR3 nucleotides read TGTGCCAGCAGTCGTCCGGGTCATGGAAACACCATATATTTT. This encodes CASSRPGHGNTIYF.

The CDR3 sequence is CASSQTGLAGVEQFF. In DNA form, the CDR3 reads TGTGCCAGCAGCCAGACGGGACTAGCGGGAGTTGAGCAGTTCTTC. This chain connects TRBV14 to TRBJ2-1, with 14 positions matching TRBD2. This CDR3 has 15 amino acids. Unmatched junction bases numbered 4, after V lost 3 bases and J lost 9 bases. Germline CDR1 reads SGHDN; CDR2 reads FVKESK.

The chain couples TRBV28 to TRBJ2-7; D perhaps matches TRBD2 (5 bases). V was trimmed by 5 bases and J by 6 bases, leaving 8 bases between them. The CDR3 runs 11 residues. Germline values: CDR1 MDHEN, CDR2 SYDVKM. The CDR3 DNA reads TGTGCCAGCAGTACTAGATCCGAGCAGTACTTC. Translated, it gives CASSTRSEQYF.

In this sample, this clone turned up a few times. The chain joins TRBV6-5 to TRBJ1-5; TRBD1 is a possible D gene (5 bases). Germline V gene lookup returns CDR1 MNHEY and CDR2 SVGAGI. Deletions cut 7 bases from V and 7 bases from J, with 14 bases between. The CDR3 totals 13 residues. In DNA, the CDR3 is TGTGCCAGCACGAGGGGAGGGAACCAGCCCCAGCATTTT. It encodes CASTRGGNQPQHF.